This TCR beta chain is drawn from a study of cytomegalovirus exposure and HLA in healthy donors. Study conclusions and caveats: Per published accounts, TCR beta sequences correctly predicted the HLA-A and HLA-B alleles of most subjects. Links to common viral pathogens appeared, in a later analysis, for several of the most significant clusters.

The V end was cut by 0 bases, the J end by 1 base, with 12 bases between. CDR1 is MNHEY and CDR2 is SVGAGI in the germline V gene. The CDR3 extends over 16 amino acids. This clone was observed a handful of times. Its antigen is currently unknown. The PCR was carried out with 60 Vbeta primers and 13 Jbeta primers. Methods used by the authors: A later analysis tallied roughly 77 million unique TCR beta chains, around 9.9 million of them shared. TCRdb keeps only in-frame clones here, not all; method: immunoSEQ multiplex PCR. The DNA was the basis for D and trimming; V, J and clone size are from that table. The table lists 150,000 to 200,000 clones, roughly 70% of them singletons.

Specimen: PBMCs. The sequence came from a woman in her forties or fifties in good health and CMV-seropositive. The chain links TRBV6-5 to TRBJ1-1; no clear D. The CDR3 reads CASSYSMTVANTEAFF. The CDR3 region has the DNA TGTGCCAGCAGTTACTCGATGACGGTAGCGAACACTGAAGCTTTCTTT.